The 18 T cell receptor beta chains below all came from one sample that was sequenced in a study (dated by TCRdb to the mid-2010s). Libraries were built with 5' RACE. Sequencing was performed on an Illumina HiSeq 2000. TCRdb reprocessed the public reads (quality trimming at Q25 with fastp, clone calling with MiXCR) and kept in-frame beta chains. Every entry covers one CDR3 protein and lists the most common genes and DNA from its rows. This sample is represented by some 100 distinct CDR3 sequences; roughly 54% of them were singletons. Approximately 32% of the sample goes to the ten largest clones. The sequenced sample was central memory T cells from blood PBMCs. Reading the label with the study, this specimen's cell subset or site is: central memory CD4+ T cells. The receptor source for this set is a male donor with HIV.

The chain links TRBV6-5 to TRBJ1-4; no firm D call. Per germline, CDR1 MNHEY and CDR2 SVGAGI. This CDR3 comprises 12 residues. Trimming shortened V by 2 bases and J by 14 bases, and 12 bases separated the two germline ends. DNA for the CDR3: TGTGCCAGCAGTTACAATGATCGTGGGCTGTTTTTT. The encoded protein is CASSYNDRGLFF.

The chain has TRBV4-3 and TRBJ2-6; no definite D call. From germline, CDR1 is LGHNA and CDR2 YSLEER. Trimming took 1 base from V and 0 from J, leaving 10 bases between them. The CDR3 length is 17 residues. This CDR3 reads CASSQGVSPSGANVLTF. The DNA for the CDR3 is TGCGCCAGCAGCCAAGGGGTCAGCCCCTCTGGGGCCAACGTCCTGACTTTC.

In this sample, this clonotype turned up a few times. The J gene is TRBJ2-1, the V gene TRBV7-9; 8 nucleotides align to TRBD2. This CDR3 is 14 amino acids long. Germline CDR1 reads SEHNR; CDR2 reads FQNEAQ (reference sequence). Trimming removed 4 bases from V and 6 bases from J; junction bases left unmatched: 5. CDR3 protein: CASSSLAGINEQFF. As DNA, the CDR3 is TGTGCCAGCAGCTCTTTAGCGGGAATCAATGAGCAGTTCTTC.

This clonotype is a singleton in its sample. This chain links TRBV15 with TRBJ2-3; 11 bases line up with TRBD1. The germline V gene has CDR1 LNHNV and CDR2 YYDKDF (reference sequence). Unmatched junction bases numbered 5, after V lost 1 base and J lost 8 bases. The CDR3 length is 15 residues. The CDR3 reads CATSRGGQGAATQYF. DNA of the CDR3: TGTGCCACCAGCAGAGGAGGACAGGGGGCAGCTACGCAGTATTTT.

This clonotype was recorded a few times. The chain employs TRBV6-2 or TRBV6-3 and TRBJ2-7, with D hard to call. The CDR3 has 14 amino acids. With 2 bases removed from V and 2 bases from J, the gap between germline ends came to 10 bases. Germline CDR1 reads MNHEY; CDR2 reads SVGEGT. The chain's CDR3 is CASSYGDITYEQYF. In DNA, the CDR3 is TGTGCCAGCAGTTACGGTGACATAACCTACGAGCAGTACTTC.

This clonotype was seen only once. The rearrangement uses TRBV28 and TRBJ1-5; D is perhaps TRBD1 (6 bases). This CDR3 has 15 amino acids. Germline values: CDR1 MDHEN, CDR2 SYDVKM. V lost 4 bases and J lost 5, with 15 bases in between. CDR3 residues: CASSSLRGGYQPQHF. The CDR3 DNA reads as TGTGCCAGCAGTTCACTGCGGGGGGGCTATCAGCCCCAGCATTTT.

The chain recombines TRBV20-1 with TRBJ1-2; D uncertain. Germline CDR1 DFQATT, CDR2 SNEGSKA (reference sequence). The CDR3 spans 12 residues. The DNA of the CDR3 is TGCAGCCCGAGTGCCTTGATGGGGGGCTACACCTTC. Translated: CSPSALMGGYTF.

The chain's CDR3 is CATSPDRGLNTEAFF. The DNA of the CDR3 is TGTGCCACCAGCCCCGACAGGGGGCTTAACACTGAAGCTTTCTTT. The rearrangement links TRBV15 to TRBJ1-1, with 10 positions matching TRBD1. The CDR3 is 15 amino acids. The J segment lost 2 bases and the V segment lost 5 bases, leaving 5 bases of the junction unmatched. Looked up from germline, CDR1 is LNHNV and CDR2 is YYDKDF (reference sequence).

The table lists this clonotype with a few counts. V and J are TRBV7-2 and TRBJ1-1; no reliable D call. The germline V gene has CDR1 SGHTA and CDR2 FQGNSA. Trimming removed 5 bases at V and 6 bases at J, with 16 bases between. The length of the CDR3 is 14 residues. The CDR3 loop is CASSPRLGIAEAFF. CDR3 in DNA: TGTGCCAGCAGCCCACGGTTAGGAATTGCTGAAGCTTTCTTT.

This clonotype was counted only a few times. The rearrangement links TRBV11-3 to TRBJ2-1, with D possibly matching TRBD2 (5 bases). Trimming took off 5 bases at V and 10 bases at J, with 15 bases between the two ends. CDR3 length: 13 residues. CDR1 is SGHNT and CDR2 is YENEEA in the germline V gene. The CDR3 loop is CASSPVGQREQFF. The CDR3 nucleotides read TGTGCCAGCAGCCCAGTGGGCCAGCGGGAGCAGTTCTTC.

The J gene is TRBJ1-1, the V gene TRBV28, with a weak D call TRBD1 (5 bases). V shed 6 bases and J shed 4 bases, with 18 bases lying between them. This CDR3 is 15 amino acids long. Per germline, CDR1 MDHEN and CDR2 SYDVKM. The DNA of the CDR3 is TGTGCCAGCAGCAGATATACAGTCGGGGGCACTGAAGCTTTCTTT. Translated: CASSRYTVGGTEAFF. Variable domain in full (rest from reference TRBV28 and TRBJ1-1): DVKVTQSSRYLVKRTGEKVFLECVQDMDHENMFWYRQDPGLGLRLIYFSYDVKMKEKGDIPEGYSVSREKKERFSLILESASTNQTSMYLCASSRYTVGGTEAFFGQGTRLTVV.

The rearrangement uses TRBV19 and TRBJ1-2, with 10 bases aligning to TRBD1. The germline V gene encodes CDR1 LNHDA and CDR2 SQIVND (reference sequence). Trimming cost V 5 bases and J 6 bases; bases outside gene matches: 9. The CDR3 runs to 15 residues. The CDR3 region has the DNA TGTGCCAGTAGTCCGCGACAGGGGGCGCTTAATGGCTACACCTTC. It specifies CASSPRQGALNGYTF.

This clonotype appeared a few times. The V gene is TRBV5-1, the J gene TRBJ1-3; D is perhaps TRBD1 (5 bases). The CDR3 loop spans 16 amino acids. Trimming left V 1 base short and J 2 bases short, with 13 bases between. Germline CDR1 SGHRS, CDR2 YFSETQ. The CDR3 nucleotides are TGCGCCAGCAGCTTGCAAGGGGCTCCTACTGGAAACACCATATATTTT. Its protein product is CASSLQGAPTGNTIYF.

This chain joins TRBV18 and TRBJ2-1, with 7 positions matching TRBD2. Germline V CDR1 and CDR2: KGHSH, LQKENI. Unmatched junction bases numbered 10, after V lost 2 bases and J lost 6 bases. There are 16 residues in the CDR3. CDR3 protein: CASSPSHLAGVNEQFF. The CDR3 nucleotides read TGTGCCAGCTCACCATCACACTTAGCGGGCGTCAATGAGCAGTTCTTC.

This sequence joins TRBV10-2 and TRBJ1-5, with D maybe TRBD1 (5 bases). The CDR3 runs 13 residues. Trimming pared 4 bases from V and 11 bases from J, leaving 15 bases between. Germline V gene data show CDR1 as WSHSY and CDR2 as SAAADI. The DNA for the CDR3 is TGCGCCAGCAGTGGACAGCGTCGGTTGGCCCAGCATTTT. This sequence encodes CASSGQRRLAQHF.

V gene TRBV7-7 combines with J gene TRBJ1-3, with 12 bases that match TRBD1. The CDR3 extends over 15 amino acids. J lost 6 bases, V lost 4 bases, and 4 bases had no gene match. Germline loops: CDR1 SSHAT, CDR2 FNYEAQ (reference sequence). For the CDR3, the DNA is TGTGCCAGCAGCTCTGGGACAGGGGGCACAAACACCATATATTTT. Translation gives CASSSGTGGTNTIYF.

This clonotype came up a few times. This chain connects TRBV7-2 to TRBJ2-7; no definite D call. The CDR3 is made up of 11 amino acids. V lost 5 bases, J lost 2 bases, and 4 bases lay in between. In germline, CDR1 is SGHTA, CDR2 FQGNSA. The CDR3 DNA is TGTGCCAGCAGCCTAACCTACGAGCAGTACTTC. Its translation: CASSLTYEQYF.

This chain joins TRBV15 and TRBJ1-2; D gene unclear. Trimming removed 4 bases from V and 5 bases from J, with 8 bases in between. The CDR3 runs 12 residues. Germline V lookup: CDR1 LNHNV, CDR2 YYDKDF (reference sequence). The CDR3 here is CATSIRRYGYTF. The CDR3 bases are TGTGCCACCAGCATTCGGAGGTATGGCTACACCTTC.